This T cell receptor beta chain was identified during a study of blood T cell repertoires in COVID-19. Study information: Specimens from acute and convalescent COVID-19 originated in the United States, Italy and Spain. PBMCs, B-cell-depleted T cells, or T cells provided the cDNA or gDNA that made up the material.

How the authors handled the data: Scientists estimated how many nucleated cells there were by amplifying reference gene primers. Repertoires were generated with immunoSEQ multiplex PCR, while TCRdb's copy carries only in-frame clones and drops some. The V and J calls and clone size are taken from that table; D and trimming were inferred from the DNA. The table shows some 30,000 clones, with roughly 88% occurring only once. The germline CDR1 and CDR2 sequences are SGDLS and YYNGEE. The junction had 9 bases not matched to a gene; V was cut back by 4 bases and J by 5 bases. The CDR3 totals 17 residues. The material sequenced was peripheral blood. J is TRBJ2-3 and V is TRBV9, with 14 bases matching TRBD2. The source is a human donor in a cohort sampled during active COVID-19. The CDR3 sequence is CASSPRLAGGPVDTQYF. In DNA form, the CDR3 reads TGTGCCAGCAGCCCCAGACTAGCGGGGGGGCCTGTAGATACGCAGTATTTT.